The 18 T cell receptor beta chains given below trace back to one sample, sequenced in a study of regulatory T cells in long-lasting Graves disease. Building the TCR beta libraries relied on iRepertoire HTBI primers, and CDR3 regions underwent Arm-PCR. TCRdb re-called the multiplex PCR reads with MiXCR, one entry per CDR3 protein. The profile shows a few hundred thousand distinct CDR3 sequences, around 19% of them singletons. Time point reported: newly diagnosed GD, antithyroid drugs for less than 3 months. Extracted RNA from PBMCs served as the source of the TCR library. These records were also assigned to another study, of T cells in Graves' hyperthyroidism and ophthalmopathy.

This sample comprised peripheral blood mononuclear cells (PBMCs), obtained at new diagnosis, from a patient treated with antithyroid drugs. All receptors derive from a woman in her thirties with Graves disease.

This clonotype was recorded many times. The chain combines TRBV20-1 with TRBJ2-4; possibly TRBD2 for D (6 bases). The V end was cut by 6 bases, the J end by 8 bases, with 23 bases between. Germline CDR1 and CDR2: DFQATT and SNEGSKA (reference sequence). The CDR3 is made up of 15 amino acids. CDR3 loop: CSATTRTPGGDIQYF. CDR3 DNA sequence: TGCAGTGCAACCACCCGGACTCCTGGAGGGGACATTCAGTACTTC.

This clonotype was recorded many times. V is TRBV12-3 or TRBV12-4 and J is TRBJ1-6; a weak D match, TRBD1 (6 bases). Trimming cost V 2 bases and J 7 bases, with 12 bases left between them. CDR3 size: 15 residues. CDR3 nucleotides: TGTGCCAGCAGTTTATCGACCGGGGGCAATTCACCCCTCCACTTT. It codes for CASSLSTGGNSPLHF.

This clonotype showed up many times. Here the CDR3 DNA reads TGCAGTGCTAGAGATTGGGTAACCCAAGAGACCCAGTACTTC. It specifies CSARDWVTQETQYF. This rearrangement joins TRBV20-1 to TRBJ2-5; D remains ambiguous. Germline CDR1 and CDR2: DFQATT and SNEGSKA (reference sequence). V dropped 0 bases and J dropped 1 base, with 9 bases sitting between them. The CDR3 has 14 residues.

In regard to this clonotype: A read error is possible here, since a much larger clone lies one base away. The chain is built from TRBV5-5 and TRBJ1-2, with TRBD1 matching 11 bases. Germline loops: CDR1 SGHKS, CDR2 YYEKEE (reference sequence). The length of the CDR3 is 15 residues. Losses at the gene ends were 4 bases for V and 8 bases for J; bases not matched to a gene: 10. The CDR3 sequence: CASSLGTGGFRGYTF. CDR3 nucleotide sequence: TGTGCCAGCAGCCTAGGGACAGGGGGGTTCCGGGGCTACACCTTC. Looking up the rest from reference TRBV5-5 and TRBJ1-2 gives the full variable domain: DAGVTQSPTHLIKTRGQQVTLRCSPISGHKSVSWYQQVLGQGPQFIFQYYEKEERGRGNFPDRFSARQFPNYSSELNVNALLLGDSALYLCASSLGTGGFRGYTFGSGTRLTVV.

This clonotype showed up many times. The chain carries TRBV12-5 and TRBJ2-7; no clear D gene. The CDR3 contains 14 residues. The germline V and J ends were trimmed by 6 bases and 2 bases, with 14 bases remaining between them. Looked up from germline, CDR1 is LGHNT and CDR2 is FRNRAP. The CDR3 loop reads CASGPTLGAYEQYF. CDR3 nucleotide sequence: TGTGCTAGTGGCCCTACCCTTGGGGCCTACGAGCAGTACTTC.

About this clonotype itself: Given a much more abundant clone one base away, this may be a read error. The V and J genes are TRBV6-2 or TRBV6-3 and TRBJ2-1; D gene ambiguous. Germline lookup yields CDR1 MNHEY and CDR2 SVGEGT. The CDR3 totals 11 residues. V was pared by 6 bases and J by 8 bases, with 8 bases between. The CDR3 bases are TGTGCCAGCAGACGTTACGATGAGCAGTTCTTC. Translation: CASRRYDEQFF.

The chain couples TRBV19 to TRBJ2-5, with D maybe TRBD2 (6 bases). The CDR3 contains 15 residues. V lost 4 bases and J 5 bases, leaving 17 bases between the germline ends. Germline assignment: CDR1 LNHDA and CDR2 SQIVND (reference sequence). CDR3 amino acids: CASSNSGVLRETQYF. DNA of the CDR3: TGTGCCAGTAGTAATTCGGGGGTCCTTCGGGAGACCCAGTACTTC.

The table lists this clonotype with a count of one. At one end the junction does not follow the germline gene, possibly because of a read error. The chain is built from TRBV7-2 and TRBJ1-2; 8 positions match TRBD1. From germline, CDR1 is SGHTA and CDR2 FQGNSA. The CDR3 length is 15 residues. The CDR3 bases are TGTGCCAACAGCCCCCGGACAGGGTTGGGTTGGGGCTACACCTTC. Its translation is CANSPRTGLGWGYTF.

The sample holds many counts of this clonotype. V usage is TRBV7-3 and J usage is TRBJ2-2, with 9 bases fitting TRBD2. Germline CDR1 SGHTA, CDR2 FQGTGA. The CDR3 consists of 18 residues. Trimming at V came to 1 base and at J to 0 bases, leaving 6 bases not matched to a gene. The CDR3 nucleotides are TGTGCCAGCAGCTTAAGCCCAGCGGGGGGTTCGAACACCGGGGAGCTGTTTTTT. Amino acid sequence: CASSLSPAGGSNTGELFF.

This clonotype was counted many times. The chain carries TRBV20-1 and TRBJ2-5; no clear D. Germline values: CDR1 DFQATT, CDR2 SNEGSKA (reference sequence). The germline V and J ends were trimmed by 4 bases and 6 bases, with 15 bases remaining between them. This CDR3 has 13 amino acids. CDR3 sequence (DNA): TGCAGTGCTAATCATCTGGGTCACAAGACCCAGTACTTC. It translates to CSANHLGHKTQYF.

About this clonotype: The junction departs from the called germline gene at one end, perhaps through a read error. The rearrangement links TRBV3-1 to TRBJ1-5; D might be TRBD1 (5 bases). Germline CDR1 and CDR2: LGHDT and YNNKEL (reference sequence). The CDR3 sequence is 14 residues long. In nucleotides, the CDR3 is TGTGCCAGCAGCCGTCAGGGAGGCAATCTGCCCCAGCATTTT. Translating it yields CASSRQGGNLPQHF. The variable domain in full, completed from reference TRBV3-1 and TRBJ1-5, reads DTAVSQTPKYLVTQMGNDKSIKCEQNLGHDTMYWYKQDSKKFLKIMFSYNNKELIINETVPNRFSPKSPDKAHLNLHINSLELGDSAVYFCASSRQGGNLPQHFGDGTRLSIL.

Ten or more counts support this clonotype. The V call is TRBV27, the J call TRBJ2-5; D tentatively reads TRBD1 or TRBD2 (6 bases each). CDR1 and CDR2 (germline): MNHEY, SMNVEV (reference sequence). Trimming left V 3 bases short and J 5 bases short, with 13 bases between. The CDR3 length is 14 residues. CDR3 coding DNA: TGTGCCAGCAGTTTGTGGGGGGCCGGGGAGACCCAGTACTTC. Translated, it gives CASSLWGAGETQYF.

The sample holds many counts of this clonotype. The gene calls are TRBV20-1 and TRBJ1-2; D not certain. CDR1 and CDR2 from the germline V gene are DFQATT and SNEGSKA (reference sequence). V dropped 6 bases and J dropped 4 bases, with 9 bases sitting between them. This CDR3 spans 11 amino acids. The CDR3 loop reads CSARRSYGYTF. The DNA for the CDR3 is TGCAGTGCCCGCCGGTCCTATGGCTACACCTTC.

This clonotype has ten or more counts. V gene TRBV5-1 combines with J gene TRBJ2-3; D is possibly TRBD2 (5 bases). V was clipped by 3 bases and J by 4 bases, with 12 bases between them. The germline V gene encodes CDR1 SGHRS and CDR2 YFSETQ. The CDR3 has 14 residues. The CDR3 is CASSSPSGADTQYF. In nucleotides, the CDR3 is TGCGCCAGCAGCTCCCCCTCCGGGGCAGATACGCAGTATTTT.

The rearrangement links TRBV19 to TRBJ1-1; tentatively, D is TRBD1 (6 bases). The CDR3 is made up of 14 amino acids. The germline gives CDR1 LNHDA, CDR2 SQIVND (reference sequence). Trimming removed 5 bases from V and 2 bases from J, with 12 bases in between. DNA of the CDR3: TGTGCCAGTAGTGACGGGACAATAAACACTGAAGCTTTCTTT. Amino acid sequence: CASSDGTINTEAFF.

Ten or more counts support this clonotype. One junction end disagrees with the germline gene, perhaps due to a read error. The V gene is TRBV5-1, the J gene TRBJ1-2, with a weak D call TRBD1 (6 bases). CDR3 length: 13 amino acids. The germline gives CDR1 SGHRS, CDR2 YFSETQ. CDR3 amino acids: CASSRDTNYGYTF. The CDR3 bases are TGTGCCAGCAGTCGGGACACAAACTATGGCTACACCTTC. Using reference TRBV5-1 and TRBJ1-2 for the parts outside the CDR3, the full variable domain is KAGVTQTPRYLIKTRGQQVTLSCSPISGHRSVSWYQQTPGQGLQFLFEYFSETQRNKGNFPGRFSGRQFSNSRSEMNVSTLELGDSALYLCASSRDTNYGYTFGSGTRLTVV.

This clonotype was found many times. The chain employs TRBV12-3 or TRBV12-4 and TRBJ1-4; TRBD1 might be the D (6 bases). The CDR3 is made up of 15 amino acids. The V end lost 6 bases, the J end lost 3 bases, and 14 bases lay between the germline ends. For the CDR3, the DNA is TGTGCCAGCAGGGACAGCTCAGGGGCTAATGAAAAACTGTTTTTT. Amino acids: CASRDSSGANEKLFF.

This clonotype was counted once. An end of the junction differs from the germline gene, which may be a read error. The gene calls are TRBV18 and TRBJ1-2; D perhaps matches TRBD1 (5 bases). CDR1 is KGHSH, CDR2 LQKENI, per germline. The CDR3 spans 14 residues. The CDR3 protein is CASAPGRDLDGYTF. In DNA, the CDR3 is TGTGCCAGCGCACCGGGACGGGACCTGGATGGCTACACCTTC.